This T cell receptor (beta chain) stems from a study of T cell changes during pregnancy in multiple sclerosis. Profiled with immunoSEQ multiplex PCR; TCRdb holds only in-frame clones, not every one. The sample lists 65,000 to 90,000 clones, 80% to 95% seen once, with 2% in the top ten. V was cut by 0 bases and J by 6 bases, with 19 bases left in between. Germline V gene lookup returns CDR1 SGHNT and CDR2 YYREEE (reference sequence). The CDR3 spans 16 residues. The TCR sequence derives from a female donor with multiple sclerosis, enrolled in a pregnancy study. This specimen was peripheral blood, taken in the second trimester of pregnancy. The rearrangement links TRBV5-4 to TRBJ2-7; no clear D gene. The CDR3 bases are TGTGCCAGCAGCTTGGCCCCGACTCCCAAGGATAGCGAGCAGTACTTC. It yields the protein CASSLAPTPKDSEQYF.